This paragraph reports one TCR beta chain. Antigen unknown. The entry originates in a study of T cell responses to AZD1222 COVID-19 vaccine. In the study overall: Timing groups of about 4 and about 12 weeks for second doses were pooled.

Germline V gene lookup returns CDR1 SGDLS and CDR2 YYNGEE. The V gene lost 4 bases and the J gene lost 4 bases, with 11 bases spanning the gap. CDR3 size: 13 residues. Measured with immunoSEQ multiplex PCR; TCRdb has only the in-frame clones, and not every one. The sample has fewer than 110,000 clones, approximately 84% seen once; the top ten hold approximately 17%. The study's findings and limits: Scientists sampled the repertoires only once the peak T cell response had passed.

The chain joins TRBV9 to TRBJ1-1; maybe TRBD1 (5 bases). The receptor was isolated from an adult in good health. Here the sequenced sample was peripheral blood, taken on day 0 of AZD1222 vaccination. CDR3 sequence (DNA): TGTGCCAGCAGCTTATCGGGGGGCACTGAAGCTTTCTTT. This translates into CASSLSGGTEAFF. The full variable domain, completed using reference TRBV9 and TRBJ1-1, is DSGVTQTPKHLITATGQRVTLRCSPRSGDLSVYWYQQSLDQGLQFLIQYYNGEERAKGNILERFSAQQFPDLHSELNLSSLELGDSALYFCASSLSGGTEAFFGQGTRLTVV.